The following is a T cell receptor beta chain sequence with its context. The antigen is unknown. This sample stems from a study of T cells in lung cancer brain metastases. The overall study: About 85% of the 20 patients had a tobacco use history. No interval therapy was given to about 90% of the 20 patients. Study conclusions and caveats: Few clones were shared between paired lesions (mean Morisita around 0.21); most were lesion-specific.

The ends lost 4 bases at V and 0 bases at J; junction bases unmatched: 5. There are 15 residues in the CDR3. CDR1 is SGHDT, CDR2 YYEEEE, per germline. TCRdb's copy holds only in-frame clones and misses some; the assay was immunoSEQ multiplex PCR. This sample has about 3,500 clones; approximately 87% occur once, and the top ten carry 5.2%. The rearrangement links TRBV5-6 to TRBJ2-7; 9 bases fit TRBD1. This clonotype was sampled from a woman aged 45-59 years with non-small cell lung cancer. The sample consisted of tumor tissue from the primary lung tumor. In DNA, the CDR3 is TGTGCCAGCAGCCGCGGGACAGGGCTCTCCTACGAGCAGTACTTC. This sequence encodes CASSRGTGLSYEQYF.